The rows below give T cell receptor beta chains drawn from one sample of a study of PD-1 blockade in classical Hodgkin lymphoma. This table comes from immunoSEQ multiplex PCR, and its TCRdb copy is limited to in-frame clones, with some not included. The table lists 95,000 to 100,000 clones, around 89% of them singletons. The material sequenced was peripheral blood mononuclear cells (PBMCs), taken before the second cycle of nivolumab. These receptors came from a human donor with classical Hodgkin lymphoma. CDR3s include the opening cysteine and the closing phenylalanine or tryptophan. The order of the fields is D gene, J gene, V gene, clone size, CDR3 DNA, CDR3 protein. A D gene is named only where the DNA matches it firmly. Expanded clones get a size class; other rows say once, few or many, or leave the size out.

>TRBD1|TRBJ1-2|TRBV19|NA
TGTGCCAGTAGTATAGACGGGACAGGAAGCGGCTACACCTTC
CASSIDGTGSGYTF
>NA|TRBJ1-1|TRBV7-9|NA
TGTGCCAGCAGCTTGTCCCCGGGGGCGGTGGCTGAAGCTTTCTTT
CASSLSPGAVAEAFF
>TRBD1|TRBJ1-1|TRBV6-6|NA
TGTGCCAGTACAGGGGGCACTGAAGCTTTCTTT
CASTGGTEAFF
>NA|TRBJ1-5|TRBV6-1|NA
TGTGCCAGCAGTGTTCAAGACATAGGCAATCAGCCCCAGCATTTT
CASSVQDIGNQPQHF
>TRBD2|TRBJ2-7|TRBV11-2|NA
TGTGCCAGCAGCTTAGGTCAGCGGGGGGCCTACGAGCAGTACTTC
CASSLGQRGAYEQYF
>TRBD2|TRBJ2-3|TRBV7-8|NA
TGTGCCAGCAGCTCAGGGACTAGCGGGGGCACAGATACGCAGTATTTT
CASSSGTSGGTDTQYF
>TRBD1|TRBJ1-1|TRBV12-5|NA
TGTGCTAGTGGTCCAAGACAGGGGATGAACACTGAAGCTTTCTTT
CASGPRQGMNTEAFF
>NA|TRBJ2-1|TRBV29-1|NA
TGCAGCTTATTGGAACAGGGACACAATGAGCAGTTCTTC
CSLLEQGHNEQFF
>NA|TRBJ2-5|TRBV7-7|NA
TGTGCCAGCAGCTTAGCGGGGGGGCCCTTGGAGACCCAGTACTTC
CASSLAGGPLETQYF
>NA|TRBJ1-1|TRBV18|NA
TGTGCCAGCTCACCAATCCAGTTTGAAGCTTTCTTT
CASSPIQFEAFF
>NA|TRBJ1-4|TRBV20-1|NA
TGCAGTGCTAGGAAGACCGGGAAACTGTTTTTT
CSARKTGKLFF
>NA|TRBJ1-1|TRBV18|once
TGTGCCAGCTCACCGGTACAGCGCAACACTGAAGCTTTCTTT
CASSPVQRNTEAFF
>NA|TRBJ1-6|TRBV30|NA
TGTGCCTGGAGTGGGGTTATGGGTGAGAATTCACCCCTCCACTTT
CAWSGVMGENSPLHF
>TRBD1|TRBJ2-7|TRBV30|NA
TGTGCCTGGAGTGTGGAGACAGGGGCTTTCTCCTACGAGCAGTACTTC
CAWSVETGAFSYEQYF
>NA|TRBJ2-5|TRBV6-5|NA
TGTGCCAGCAGTTACCACCGGGACACCCAAGAGACCCAGTACTTC
CASSYHRDTQETQYF
>NA|TRBJ1-2|TRBV9|NA
TGTGCCAGCAGCGTGGACAGCCCAAACTATGGCTACACCTTC
CASSVDSPNYGYTF
>NA|TRBJ2-3|TRBV6-4|once
TGTGCCAGCAGTACAACCGGGGCCTACACAGATACGCAGTATTTT
CASSTTGAYTDTQYF
>NA|TRBJ1-2|TRBV7-9|NA
TGTGCCAGCAGCTTCCGGGAGGCATATGGCTACACCTTC
CASSFREAYGYTF
>NA|TRBJ1-1|TRBV7-9|NA
TGTGCCACCTCTAGGGGGAACACTGAAGCTTTCTTT
CATSRGNTEAFF
>NA|TRBJ1-5|TRBV6-5|few
TGTGCCAGCGGTCGGGTCGATCAGCCCCAGCATTTT
CASGRVDQPQHF
>TRBD1|TRBJ1-2|TRBV15|NA
TGTGCCACCAGCAGGGCGTGGGGTGCTCCGGGACAGGGGAGCTATGGCTACACCTTC
CATSRAWGAPGQGSYGYTF
>NA|TRBJ2-1|TRBV10-3|NA
TGTGCCATCATGCGGACGGGCGGAACCTACAATGAGCAGTTCTTC
CAIMRTGGTYNEQFF
>TRBD1|TRBJ1-2|TRBV6-6|NA
TGTGCCAGCAGCAGAAGGACAGGGAACTATGGCTACACCTTC
CASSRRTGNYGYTF
>NA|TRBJ1-5|TRBV28|few
TGTGCCAGCAGTTTCCAGGGTGGCAATCAGCCCCAGCATTTT
CASSFQGGNQPQHF
>TRBD1|TRBJ1-2|TRBV6-6|NA
TGTGCCAGCAGCCGTACAGGGGGCGGCTACACCTTC
CASSRTGGGYTF
>NA|TRBJ1-1|TRBV5-1|NA
TGCGCCAGCAGCTTGAACTCCGACAGGCAAGCTTTCTTT
CASSLNSDRQAFF
>NA|TRBJ2-5|TRBV7-9|NA
TGTGCCAGCAGCTTAGGGACGGCTCAAGAGACCCAGTACTTC
CASSLGTAQETQYF
>NA|TRBJ1-2|TRBV7-2|NA
TGTGCCAGCAGCTTATCGGGCAGGGCAGACTATGGCTACACCTTC
CASSLSGRADYGYTF
>NA|TRBJ1-4|TRBV28|NA
TGTGCCAGCAGTCCCGGGTGGGGAGGTAATGAAAAACTGTTTTTT
CASSPGWGGNEKLFF
>TRBD2|TRBJ2-3|TRBV27|NA
TGTGCCAGCAGACTAGCGGGGGGCACAGATACGCAGTATTTT
CASRLAGGTDTQYF
>NA|TRBJ1-1|TRBV18|NA
TGTGCCAGCTCACCAGAAAAGGGAGCTAACACTGAAGCTTTCTTT
CASSPEKGANTEAFF
>TRBD1|TRBJ2-3|TRBV4-1|NA
TGCGCCAGCAGCCAACGTACCGGGACAGGGGTCCCACCTAGCACAGATACGCAGTATTTT
CASSQRTGTGVPPSTDTQYF
>TRBD2|TRBJ2-3|TRBV5-1|NA
TGCGCCAGCAGCTTGAGACTAGCGGGGGGTTCTGGAGATACGCAGTATTTT
CASSLRLAGGSGDTQYF
>NA|TRBJ1-3|TRBV7-9|NA
TGTGCCAGCTCCGACAGGACAGCAACTGGAAACACCATATATTTT
CASSDRTATGNTIYF
>NA|TRBJ2-1|TRBV30|NA
TGTGCCTGGATCCAATCTAGGATTTACAATGAGCAGTTCTTC
CAWIQSRIYNEQFF
>NA|TRBJ1-2|TRBV28|few
TGTGCCAGCAGTTCGGGCATAGACGGCTACACCTTC
CASSSGIDGYTF
>NA|TRBJ1-2|TRBV6-5|NA
TGTGCCAGCAGTGACAGGAACTATGGCTACACCTTC
CASSDRNYGYTF
>NA|TRBJ2-7|TRBV28|NA
TGTGCCGCCGAGGGCGGGGGCAGCTCCTACGAGCAGTACTTC
CAAEGGGSSYEQYF
>NA|TRBJ2-7|TRBV30|once
TGTGCCTGGAGTGTCGGCTACGAGCAGTACTTC
CAWSVGYEQYF
>NA|TRBJ1-2|TRBV29-1|NA
TGCAGCGTTGAGGGCCTCGATGGGGCAGGTGGCTACACCTTC
CSVEGLDGAGGYTF
>NA|TRBJ1-5|TRBV10-3|NA
TGTGCCATCAGTGAGTTCGGATTAACCAATCAGCCCCAGCATTTT
CAISEFGLTNQPQHF
>NA|TRBJ2-5|TRBV11-2|NA
TGTGCCAGCAGCTACCCGGGTATTCAAGAGACCCAGTACTTC
CASSYPGIQETQYF
>TRBD2|TRBJ2-5|TRBV27|NA
TGTGCCAGCAGTTTTGGACTAGCGGGCCCAGGGGAGACCCAGTACTTC
CASSFGLAGPGETQYF
>TRBD1|TRBJ1-4|TRBV19|NA
TGTGCCAGTCTCCCCCACAGGGGGACCGATGAAAAACTGTTTTTT
CASLPHRGTDEKLFF
>NA|TRBJ2-5|TRBV14|NA
TGTGCCAGCAGCAACTTTGGACAGTACCAAGAGACCCAGTACTTC
CASSNFGQYQETQYF
>NA|TRBJ1-2|TRBV11-1|NA
TGTGCCAGCAGCTCCAGGGACTTTAACTATGGCTACACCTTC
CASSSRDFNYGYTF
>NA|TRBJ2-7|TRBV28|NA
TGTGCCAGCAGTTTCCGGTCGTCAGGTGAGCAGTACTTC
CASSFRSSGEQYF